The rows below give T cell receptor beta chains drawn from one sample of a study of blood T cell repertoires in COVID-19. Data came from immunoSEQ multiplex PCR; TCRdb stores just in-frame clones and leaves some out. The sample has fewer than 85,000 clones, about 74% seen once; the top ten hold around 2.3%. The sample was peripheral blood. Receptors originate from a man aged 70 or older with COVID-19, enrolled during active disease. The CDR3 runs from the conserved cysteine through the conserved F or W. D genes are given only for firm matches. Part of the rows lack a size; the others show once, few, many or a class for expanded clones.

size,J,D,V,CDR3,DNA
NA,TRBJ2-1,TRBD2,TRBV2,CASRVQGILLAGGAGEFF,TGTGCCAGCAGGGTACAGGGAATATTGCTAGCGGGAGGGGCGGGGGAGTTCTTC
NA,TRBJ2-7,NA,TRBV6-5,CATEGDKNDEQYF,TGTGCCACGGAAGGGGACAAAAACGACGAGCAGTACTTC
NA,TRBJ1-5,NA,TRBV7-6,CASSLAPPGMVFLGNQPQHF,TGTGCCAGCAGCTTAGCCCCGCCGGGGATGGTGTTTTTAGGCAATCAGCCCCAGCATTTT
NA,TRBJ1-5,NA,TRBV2,CASTERGNQPQHF,TGTGCCAGCACCGAACGGGGTAATCAGCCCCAGCATTTT
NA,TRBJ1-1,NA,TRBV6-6,CASSGRNTEAFF,TGTGCCAGCAGTGGCAGGAACACTGAAGCTTTCTTT
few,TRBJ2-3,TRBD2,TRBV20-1,CAAGESDTQYF,TGCGCGGCGGGAGAATCAGATACGCAGTATTTT
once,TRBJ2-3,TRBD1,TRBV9,CASSLPTGNTDTQYF,TGTGCCAGCAGCCTCCCGACAGGGAACACAGATACGCAGTATTTT
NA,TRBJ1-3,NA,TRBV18,CASSPNLRSSGNTIYF,TGTGCCAGCTCACCAAACCTGCGGAGCTCTGGAAACACCATATATTTT
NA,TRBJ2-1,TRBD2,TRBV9,CASSVGLGTSHSSYNEQFF,TGTGCCAGCAGCGTAGGGTTAGGGACTAGCCACAGTTCCTACAATGAGCAGTTCTTC
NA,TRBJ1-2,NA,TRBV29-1,CSVPRGFGPDYGYTF,TGCAGCGTCCCCAGGGGCTTTGGACCGGACTATGGCTACACCTTC
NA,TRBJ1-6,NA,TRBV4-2,CASSPRGVARDYNSPLHF,TGTGCCAGCAGCCCCCGGGGGGTCGCCAGAGATTATAATTCACCCCTCCACTTT
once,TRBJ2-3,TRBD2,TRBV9,CASSSGGTDTQYF,TGTGCCAGCTCTAGCGGAGGCACAGATACGCAGTATTTT
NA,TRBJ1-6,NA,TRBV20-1,CSASQGGDNSPLHF,TGCAGTGCTAGTCAGGGAGGGGATAATTCACCCCTCCACTTT
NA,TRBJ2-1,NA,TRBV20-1,CSASRGASNEQFF,TGCAGTGCTAGTCGGGGGGCAAGCAATGAGCAGTTCTTC
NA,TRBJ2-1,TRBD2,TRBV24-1,CATSGGLATYNEQFF,TGTGCCACCAGTGGGGGACTAGCAACCTACAATGAGCAGTTCTTC
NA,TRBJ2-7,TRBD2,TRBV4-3,CASSQDQLAGYEQYF,TGCGCCAGCAGCCAAGATCAACTAGCGGGGTACGAGCAGTACTTC
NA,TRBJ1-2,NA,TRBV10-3,CAISESSTQVHGYTF,TGTGCCATCAGTGAGTCGTCAACTCAAGTCCATGGCTACACCTTC
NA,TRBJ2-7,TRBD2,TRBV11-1,CASSLARLAGEYEQYF,TGTGCCAGCAGCTTAGCGCGACTAGCGGGAGAGTACGAGCAGTACTTC
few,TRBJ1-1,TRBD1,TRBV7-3,CASSSTGGAEAFF,TGTGCCAGCAGCTCGACAGGGGGGGCTGAAGCTTTCTTT
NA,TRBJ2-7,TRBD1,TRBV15,CATSPLGTGVDEQYF,TGTGCCACCAGCCCGCTCGGGACAGGGGTTGACGAGCAGTACTTC
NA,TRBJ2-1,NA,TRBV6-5,CASSFGLAGSNEQFF,TGTGCCAGCTCTTTTGGGCTGGCAGGGTCAAATGAGCAGTTCTTC
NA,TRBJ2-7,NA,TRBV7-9,CASSYNYEQYF,TGTGCCAGCAGTTATAACTACGAGCAGTACTTC
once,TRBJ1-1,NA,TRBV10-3,CAISERGDTEAFF,TGTGCCATCAGTGAGCGGGGGGACACTGAAGCTTTCTTT
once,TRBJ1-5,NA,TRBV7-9,CASSPWTGSTGNQPQHF,TGTGCCAGCAGCCCATGGACGGGGTCGACGGGCAATCAGCCCCAGCATTTT
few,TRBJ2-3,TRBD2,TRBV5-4,CASSTVTSGRFTDTQYF,TGTGCCAGCAGCACTGTGACTAGCGGGAGATTCACAGATACGCAGTATTTT
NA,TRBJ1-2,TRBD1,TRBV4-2,CASSQAVTGQGGYTF,TGTGCCAGCAGCCAGGCGGTAACGGGACAGGGGGGCTACACCTTC
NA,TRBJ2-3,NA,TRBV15,CATSRESSRGGTDTQYF,TGTGCCACCAGCAGAGAATCAAGTCGGGGAGGCACAGATACGCAGTATTTT
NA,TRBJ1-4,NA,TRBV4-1,CASSQTSGAFGEKLFF,TGCGCCAGCAGCCAAACCTCAGGGGCCTTCGGGGAAAAACTGTTTTTT
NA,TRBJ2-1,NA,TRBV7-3,CASSSRGNEQFF,TGTGCCAGCAGCTCCCGGGGAAATGAGCAGTTCTTC
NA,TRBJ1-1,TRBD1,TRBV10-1,CASSEGTGRNTEAFF,TGCGCCAGCAGTGAAGGGACAGGGCGAAACACTGAAGCTTTCTTT
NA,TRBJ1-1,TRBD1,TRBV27,CASSLRTGARMNTEAFF,TGTGCCAGCAGTCTGAGGACAGGGGCACGCATGAACACTGAAGCTTTCTTT
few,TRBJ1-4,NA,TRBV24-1,CATSDTRGPGEKLFF,TGTGCCACCAGTGATACACGAGGGCCCGGAGAAAAACTGTTTTTT
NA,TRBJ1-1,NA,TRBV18,CASSPQTVPNTEAFF,TGTGCCAGCTCACCTCAGACAGTACCAAACACTGAAGCTTTCTTT
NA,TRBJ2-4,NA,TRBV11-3,CASSARGVKNIQYF,TGTGCCAGCAGCGCGCGGGGAGTCAAAAACATTCAGTACTTC
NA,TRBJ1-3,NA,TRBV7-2,CASRTRSDHSGNTIYF,TGTGCCAGCAGGACTCGCAGTGATCACTCTGGAAACACCATATATTTT
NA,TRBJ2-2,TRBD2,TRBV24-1,CATSEPRGSGTGGAGELFF,TGTGCCACCAGTGAACCCCGTGGTAGCGGGACGGGGGGTGCCGGGGAGCTGTTTTTT